This TCR beta chain was documented in a study of memory CD8 T cells in hepatitis C reinfection. Study-level background: A couple of donors cleared primary HCV but became chronic after reinfection. Between 12 and 24 weeks after reinfection detection, late samples were drawn.

Time point defined: late/post reinfection, 12 to 24 weeks after detection. The sorted cells went straight to TCR sequencing with no prior in vitro expansion. Germline CDR1 reads MDHEN; CDR2 reads SYDVKM. The V gene end was trimmed by 0 bases and the J gene end by 4 bases; junction bases not matched to a gene: 2. The length of the CDR3 is 14 residues. Repertoires were generated with immunoSEQ multiplex PCR, while TCRdb's copy carries only in-frame clones and drops some. The table has some 50,000 clones, roughly 89% seen once. The source is a young man with hepatitis C virus infection. The chain links TRBV28 to TRBJ1-1; 7 bases align to TRBD1. The sample taken for sequencing was naive CD8+ T cells sorted from blood. CDR3 nucleotides: TGTGCCAGCAGTTTATGGCAGGGGGGCACTGAAGCTTTCTTT. The encoded protein is CASSLWQGGTEAFF.